This T cell receptor (beta chain) was documented in a study of blood T cell repertoires in COVID-19. Overall study context: Specimens from acute and convalescent COVID-19 originated in the United States, Italy and Spain. Nucleic acid was either cDNA or gDNA, and it came from T cells, B-cell-depleted T cells, or PBMCs.

The CDR3 runs to 12 residues. Germline CDR1 SGHNT, CDR2 YYREEE (reference sequence). Trimming pared 3 bases from V and 12 bases from J, leaving 13 bases between. In the study's own analysis: Cell counts per sample came from amplifying reference gene primers. TCRdb's copy holds only in-frame clones and misses some; the assay was immunoSEQ multiplex PCR. That table supplies the V and J calls and clone size; D and trimming were determined from the DNA. This table holds 120,000 to 150,000 clones, about 86% found once. Sequencing was performed on peripheral blood. The TCR comes from a human donor in a cohort sampled during active COVID-19. This rearrangement joins TRBV5-4 to TRBJ2-1, with a weak D call TRBD1 (6 bases). CDR3: CASSSGQLGQFF. CDR3 nucleotides: TGTGCCAGCAGCTCGGGACAACTCGGGCAGTTCTTC.